The clone carrying this TCR beta chain was counted only a few times. A junction boundary mismatches the germline segment, possibly from a read error. As processed by the authors: Reference gene primer amplification gave estimated nucleated cell counts. The data were produced by immunoSEQ multiplex PCR, yet TCRdb's version contains in-frame clones alone and is incomplete. V, J and clone size derive from that table, while D and trimming were established from the DNA sequence. This sample has around 200,000 clones; around four fifths occur once, and the top ten carry 7.5% to 9%. These data come from a study of blood T cell repertoires in COVID-19. Study at large: COVID-19 samples collected from the United States, Italy and Spain covered acute and convalescent phases. Sources were T cells, B-cell-depleted T cells, or PBMCs; the material itself was cDNA or gDNA.

Germline V gene sequence: CDR1 SEHNR, CDR2 FQNEAQ (reference sequence). The length of the CDR3 is 15 residues. Sequences were obtained from peripheral blood. V is TRBV7-9 and J is TRBJ2-3; D possibly corresponds to TRBD2 (5 bases). This TCR was recovered from a woman between 45 and 60 years old with acute or convalescent COVID-19. The CDR3 loop is CASSLEGGSLDTQYF. CDR3 bases: TGTGCCAGCAGTTTAGAGGGCGGGTCATTGGATACGCAGTATTTT.